These 24 T cell receptor beta chains share one sample of origin, sequenced in a study of shared clonotypes between healthy human individuals. Method: immunoSEQ multiplex PCR; TCRdb's copy keeps in-frame clones and lacks some. The profile shows 2,500,000 or so clones, roughly nine tenths of them singletons. Sequencing was performed on naive CD4+ T cells sorted from blood. Subset given: CD45RA+ positively selected. The receptors originated from a man between 18 and 35 years old in good health.

The genes are TRBV5-6 and TRBJ2-3; D call uncertain. Germline V gene data show CDR1 as SGHDT and CDR2 as YYEEEE. The CDR3 contains 13 residues. The germline V and J ends were trimmed by 3 bases and 5 bases, with 10 bases remaining between them. Here the CDR3 DNA reads TGTGCCAGCAGCTCCAGGTTCCGAGATACGCAGTATTTT. As protein: CASSSRFRDTQYF.

J is TRBJ2-1 and V is TRBV29-1; D is ambiguous. V lost 5 bases, J lost 1 base, and 9 bases lay in between. The CDR3 runs to 13 residues. Germline values: CDR1 SQVTM, CDR2 ANQGSEA. The CDR3 here is CSVLLTSYNEQFF. The CDR3 DNA reads TGCAGCGTTTTGTTGACTTCCTACAATGAGCAGTTCTTC.

V and J are TRBV6-5 and TRBJ1-4; a possible D gene is TRBD1 (5 bases). V lost 4 bases and J lost 7, with 19 bases in between. CDR3 size: 16 residues. Germline values: CDR1 MNHEY, CDR2 SVGAGI. CDR3 residues: CASSSGTLPLGEKLFF. CDR3 nucleotides: TGTGCCAGCAGTTCCGGGACTCTCCCGCTGGGTGAAAAACTGTTTTTT.

This rearrangement joins TRBV6-1 to TRBJ2-7, with TRBD2 matching over 9 bases. Germline CDR1 and CDR2: MNHNS and SASEGT. J lost 3 bases, V lost 4 bases, and 13 bases had no gene match. This CDR3 comprises 17 residues. CDR3 sequence reads: CASSGEGLREGLYEQYF. DNA of the CDR3: TGTGCCAGCAGTGGAGAAGGTTTGCGGGAGGGCCTCTACGAGCAGTACTTC.

Regarding this clone: This CDR3 is also generated by other DNA sequences in the sample. The chain links TRBV28 to TRBJ2-1; D might be TRBD1 (6 bases). The ends were cut back, 6 bases at V and 3 bases at J, with 9 bases in the middle. CDR1 is MDHEN and CDR2 is SYDVKM in the germline V gene. This CDR3 is 13 amino acids long. The CDR3 loop reads CASSPDSYNEQFF. CDR3 nucleotide sequence: TGTGCCAGCAGCCCGGACAGCTACAATGAGCAGTTCTTC.

The rearrangement joins TRBV5-4 to TRBJ2-7, with D uncertain. Germline CDR1 is SGHNT and CDR2 is YYREEE (reference sequence). This CDR3 comprises 12 residues. The V end lost 0 bases, the J end lost 12 bases, and 13 bases lay between the germline ends. CDR3 in DNA: TGTGCCAGCAGCTTGGAAGGGCCTAAGCTGTACTTC. Translation gives CASSLEGPKLYF.

V is TRBV30 and J is TRBJ1-2; D possibly corresponds to TRBD1 (6 bases). Germline V gene lookup returns CDR1 GTSNPN and CDR2 SVGIG (reference sequence). The CDR3 runs to 14 residues. Trimming took off 4 bases at V and 0 bases at J, with 12 bases between the two ends. The CDR3 protein is CAWKGDTSNYGYTF. The CDR3 DNA reads as TGTGCCTGGAAGGGGGACACTTCTAACTATGGCTACACCTTC.

The chain recombines TRBV5-4 with TRBJ2-3; D is uncertain. The CDR3 extends over 13 amino acids. Germline loops: CDR1 SGHNT, CDR2 YYREEE (reference sequence). With 7 bases removed from V and 5 bases from J, the gap between germline ends came to 14 bases. The CDR3 is CASYPSGGDTQYF. CDR3 nucleotide sequence: TGTGCCAGCTACCCTAGTGGTGGAGATACGCAGTATTTT.

This clone is a singleton in its sample. The sample holds other DNA sequences that translate to the same CDR3. The chain links TRBV18 to TRBJ1-2; unclear D gene. This CDR3 is 11 amino acids long. Trimming took 3 bases from V and 8 from J, leaving 7 bases between them. Germline values: CDR1 KGHSH, CDR2 LQKENI. CDR3 in DNA: TGTGCCAGCTCACCCGGAGAGGGCTACACCTTC. Amino acid sequence: CASSPGEGYTF.

The V call is TRBV7-6, the J call TRBJ1-6; no definite D call. CDR3 length equals 15 residues. Germline CDR1 SGHVS, CDR2 FNYEAQ. The V end lost 4 bases, the J end lost 8 bases, and 15 bases lay between the germline ends. The CDR3: CASSSPVRGHSPLHF. The CDR3 DNA sequence: TGTGCCAGCAGCTCCCCGGTACGTGGCCATTCACCCCTCCACTTT.

The chain carries TRBV5-6 and TRBJ2-1, with D unclear. The CDR3 loop spans 13 amino acids. The germline V gene encodes CDR1 SGHDT and CDR2 YYEEEE. V was pared by 3 bases and J by 5 bases, with 9 bases between. Here the CDR3 DNA reads TGTGCCAGCAGCTCTCCTAAGGACAATGAGCAGTTCTTC. The encoded protein is CASSSPKDNEQFF.

V usage is TRBV6-6 and J usage is TRBJ2-3, with a possible D match to TRBD2 (6 bases). Germline V gene data show CDR1 as MNHNY and CDR2 as SVGAGI (reference sequence). The CDR3 is 11 residues long. Trimming took off 6 bases at V and 9 bases at J, with 10 bases between the two ends. The CDR3 here is CASSSGDTQYF. The CDR3 DNA reads as TGTGCCAGCAGCTCGGGGGACACGCAGTATTTT.

J is TRBJ2-1 and V is TRBV11-2, with 9 bases matching TRBD2. V shed 4 bases, J shed 2 bases, and the junction held 0 bases outside the gene matches. The germline CDR1 and CDR2 sequences are SGHAT and FQNNGV. This CDR3 region has 14 residues. The CDR3 sequence is CASSSSGTYNEQFF. DNA for the CDR3: TGTGCCAGCAGCTCTAGCGGGACCTACAATGAGCAGTTCTTC.

The chain recombines TRBV2 with TRBJ2-7; D could derive from TRBD1 or TRBD2 (5 bases each). Trimming stripped 9 bases from V and 3 bases from J, with 18 bases between. Germline V CDR1 and CDR2: SNHLY, FYNNEI. This CDR3 is 14 amino acids long. CDR3 in amino acids: CASGDGALDYEQYF. Here the CDR3 DNA reads TGTGCCAGTGGTGACGGGGCGCTCGACTACGAGCAGTACTTC.

The chain employs TRBV11-3 and TRBJ2-2; the D is unclear. V lost 8 bases to trimming and J lost 3 bases, with 10 bases between them. Germline V gene lookup returns CDR1 SGHNT and CDR2 YENEEA. The CDR3 extends over 13 amino acids. CDR3 DNA: TGTGCCAGCCAAGCCCCGTACACCGGGGAGCTGTTTTTT. As protein: CASQAPYTGELFF.

The sample holds one count of this clone. The CDR3 DNA follows: TGTGCCAGCAGTGAACGAGGGGCTGTGATAAACACCATATATTTT. This encodes CASSERGAVINTIYF. The chain combines TRBV6-1 with TRBJ1-3; weak D call: TRBD1 (5 bases). Per germline, CDR1 MNHNS and CDR2 SASEGT. V was shortened by 2 bases and J by 6 bases, with 14 bases between the two germline ends. This CDR3 region has 15 residues.

The V call is TRBV5-4, the J call TRBJ1-3; no firm D call. The CDR3 contains 13 residues. Per the germline V gene, CDR1 is SGHNT and CDR2 is YYREEE (reference sequence). V lost 0 bases, J lost 8 bases, and 9 bases lay in between. The CDR3 region is CASSLGQRDTIYF. In nucleotides, the CDR3 is TGTGCCAGCAGCTTGGGCCAAAGGGACACCATATATTTT.

This clone was detected once. Other DNA sequences within the sample encode an identical CDR3. The chain is built from TRBV18 and TRBJ2-3, with a weak D call TRBD2 (5 bases). Trimming removed 1 base at V and 3 bases at J, with 11 bases between. CDR1 KGHSH and CDR2 LQKENI come from the germline V gene. The CDR3 totals 15 residues. As DNA, the CDR3 is TGTGCCAGCTCACCACGTGGAGGTCGAACAGATACGCAGTATTTT. It codes for CASSPRGGRTDTQYF. Variable domain in full (rest from reference TRBV18 and TRBJ2-3): NAGVMQNPRHLVRRRGQEARLRCSPMKGHSHVYWYRQLPEEGLKFMVYLQKENIIDESGMPKERFSAEFPKEGPSILRIQQVVRGDSAAYFCASSPRGGRTDTQYFGPGTRLTVL.

For this clone: Distinct nucleotide sequences in the sample also encode this CDR3. The CDR3 region has the DNA TGTGCCTGGAGTGGGTCAGATACGCAGTATTTT. Its translation is CAWSGSDTQYF. J is TRBJ2-3 and V is TRBV30, with D uncertain. Looked up from germline, CDR1 is GTSNPN and CDR2 is SVGIG (reference sequence). This CDR3 is 11 amino acids long. V dropped 1 base and J dropped 4 bases, with 3 bases sitting between them.

The chain is built from TRBV6-1 and TRBJ2-7, with D perhaps matching TRBD1 or TRBD2 (5 bases each). Germline assignment: CDR1 MNHNS and CDR2 SASEGT. The ends were cut back, 2 bases at V and 5 bases at J, with 16 bases in the middle. The CDR3 is 15 residues long. The chain's CDR3 is CASSEMGPGQNEQYF. The CDR3 DNA is TGTGCCAGCAGTGAAATGGGACCGGGCCAAAACGAGCAGTACTTC.

The genes are TRBV10-3 and TRBJ2-2; D unresolved. The CDR3 loop spans 16 amino acids. CDR1 and CDR2 (germline): ENHRY, SYGVKD. Trimming removed 0 bases from V and 0 bases from J, with 8 bases in between. DNA of the CDR3: TGTGCCATCAGTGAGTCGACCGGAACGAACACCGGGGAGCTGTTTTTT. Translating it yields CAISESTGTNTGELFF.

This chain links TRBV27 with TRBJ2-1, with 9 bases matching TRBD2. The V gene end was trimmed by 6 bases and the J gene end by 7 bases; junction bases not matched to a gene: 4. The CDR3 runs 13 residues. The germline gives CDR1 MNHEY, CDR2 SMNVEV (reference sequence). In DNA, the CDR3 is TGTGCCAGCAGGCTTGGACTAGCGAATGAGCAGTTCTTC. This encodes CASRLGLANEQFF.

This chain uses TRBV7-8 with TRBJ1-5; a possible D gene is TRBD1 (5 bases). The germline gives CDR1 SGHVS, CDR2 FQNEAQ. This CDR3 is built from 14 residues. Trimming took 5 bases from V and 4 from J, leaving 12 bases between them. The CDR3 loop reads CASSRTLLNQPQHF. The CDR3 nucleotides are TGTGCCAGCAGCCGGACACTGTTAAATCAGCCCCAGCATTTT.

Points on this clone: Other DNA sequences in this specimen translate into the identical CDR3. This rearrangement joins TRBV28 to TRBJ1-2; a possible D gene is TRBD1 (6 bases). The V gene's germline CDR1 is MDHEN and CDR2 SYDVKM. Trimming left V 2 bases short and J 2 bases short, with 6 bases between. This CDR3 spans 13 amino acids. The CDR3 sequence: CASSLDRNYGYTF. The DNA of the CDR3 is TGTGCCAGCAGTTTAGACAGGAACTATGGCTACACCTTC.